The 19 T cell receptor beta chains given below trace back to one sample, sequenced in a study of T cells in women clearing cervical HPV infection. Here immunoSEQ multiplex PCR was the method, and the copy in TCRdb shows in-frame clones only, minus some. Recorded for this sample: around 40,000 clones. The specimen sequenced was blood buffy coat. These TCRs come from a woman aged 18-70 years with a cervical HPV16 infection that either progressed to CIN3+ or cleared (not recorded which).

CDR3 in amino acids: CAWSVRAGGPNYGQYF. The CDR3 DNA, read in part, is TGTGCCTGGAGTGTACGTGCAGGGGGGCCCAACTATGGT. The chain uses TRBV30 and TRBJ2-4; TRBD1 might be the D (7 bases). The read falls 3 residues short of the CDR3 end, and the missing part is taken from the germline J gene. The CDR3 contains 16 residues. Germline-derived CDR1 and CDR2 are GTSNPN and SVGIG (reference sequence).

In the case of this clone: The CDR3 end falls 3 residues outside the read, so it is completed with the germline J gene. V gene TRBV4-1 combines with J gene TRBJ2-5; D gene uncertain. The CDR3 runs 12 residues. Germline values: CDR1 MGHRA, CDR2 YSYEKL. Trimming left V 0 bases short and J 4 bases short, with 3 bases between. CDR3 DNA, as far as it was read: TGCGCCAGCAGCCAAGATAGAGAGACC. This codes for CASSQDRET. Given in full, the CDR3 is CASSQDRETQYF.

Regarding this clone: The CDR3 end falls 3 residues outside the read, so it is completed with the germline J gene. This chain connects TRBV6-1 to TRBJ1-1; 8 bases map to TRBD1. After removal of 2 bases from V and 5 bases from J, the junction contained 7 bases not matched to a gene. Germline lookup yields CDR1 MNHNS and CDR2 SASEGT. This CDR3 spans 15 amino acids. The DNA read from the CDR3 is TGTGCCAGCAGTGAAACCGGGACAGGTCGAACTGAA. Protein product: CASSETGTGRTE. The complete CDR3 sequence is CASSETGTGRTEAFF.

In regard to this clone: The CDR3 end is not reached by the read, which stops 3 residues before it; the germline J gene fills it in. V and J are TRBV5-1 and TRBJ1-1; a possible D gene is TRBD1 (5 bases). Trimming left V 4 bases short and J 3 bases short, with 19 bases between. The CDR3 is 16 residues long. Per the germline V gene, CDR1 is SGHRS and CDR2 is YFSETQ. The CDR3 loop is CASSPILGGKDTEAFF. The covered CDR3 bases are TGCGCCAGCAGCCCCATCCTCGGGGGTAAGGACACTGAA.

A note on this clone: Read coverage stops 3 residues before the CDR3 terminus; the germline J gene supplies the remainder. The chain carries TRBV2 and TRBJ2-3, with 10 bases that match TRBD1. V dropped 10 bases and J dropped 3; count of bases not matched to a gene: 10. Per germline, CDR1 SNHLY and CDR2 FYNNEI. This CDR3 comprises 15 residues. The DNA read from the CDR3 is TGTGCCACCCTAGGACAGGGGGTGGAAACAGATACG. Amino acid sequence: CATLGQGVETDT. In full, the CDR3 reads CATLGQGVETDTQYF.

Comment on this clone: The read stops 3 residues short of the end of the CDR3; the missing end is completed from the germline J gene. The J gene is TRBJ1-3, the V gene TRBV5-1; D is unclear. Trimming removed 0 bases at V and 4 bases at J, with 8 bases between. This CDR3 comprises 14 residues. The germline V gene encodes CDR1 SGHRS and CDR2 YFSETQ. CDR3 in amino acids: CASSLDRYGNTIYF. The sequenced part of the CDR3 DNA is TGCGCCAGCAGCTTGGACAGATACGGAAACACC.

Concerning this clone: The read terminates 3 residues ahead of where the CDR3 ends, so the germline J gene completes it. The V gene is TRBV2, the J gene TRBJ2-7, with a weak D call TRBD2 (5 bases). The CDR3 extends over 14 amino acids. Germline values: CDR1 SNHLY, CDR2 FYNNEI. Trimming stripped 7 bases from V and 0 bases from J, with 13 bases between. The DNA read from the CDR3 is TGTGCCAGCATCCGGGGTGAGAGCTCCTACGAG. Translating it yields CASIRGESSYE. The whole CDR3 protein reads CASIRGESSYEQYF.

With respect to this clone: With the read ending 3 residues before the CDR3 end, the germline J gene is used to fill in that end. The chain joins TRBV5-6 to TRBJ1-1; a possible D gene is TRBD1 (6 bases). Deletions cut 3 bases from V and 0 bases from J, with 12 bases between. CDR3 size: 15 residues. The V gene's germline CDR1 is SGHDT and CDR2 YYEEEE. The sequenced CDR3 bases are TGTGCCAGCAGCTCCCCCCGGACAGTGAACACTGAA. It yields the protein CASSSPRTVNTE. In full, the CDR3 is CASSSPRTVNTEAFF.

Concerning this clone: The CDR3 goes on 3 residues after the read ends, and that part is filled in from the germline J gene. V is TRBV19 and J is TRBJ2-3, with 7 bases lining up with TRBD1. Germline-derived CDR1 and CDR2 are LNHDA and SQIVND (reference sequence). The CDR3 runs 15 residues. V dropped 6 bases and J dropped 4; count of bases not matched to a gene: 10. CDR3 bases read: TGTGCCAGTAGGATGACAGGGAATGGGGCAGATACG. It is translated as CASRMTGNGADT. Given in full, the CDR3 is CASRMTGNGADTQYF.

Details on this clone: The read ends 3 residues before the CDR3 terminus; that terminus is restored from the germline J gene. The rearrangement links TRBV18 to TRBJ1-2; possible D gene TRBD1, 5 bases. The CDR3 contains 13 residues. Trimming pared 3 bases from V and 2 bases from J, leaving 7 bases between. The germline V gene encodes CDR1 KGHSH and CDR2 LQKENI. The part of the CDR3 DNA that was read is TGTGCCAGCTCACCGACAGCGAACTATGGC. Protein sequence: CASSPTANYG. The entire CDR3 is CASSPTANYGYTF. The whole variable domain, remainder taken from reference TRBV18 and TRBJ1-2, is NAGVMQNPRHLVRRRGQEARLRCSPMKGHSHVYWYRQLPEEGLKFMVYLQKENIIDESGMPKERFSAEFPKEGPSILRIQQVVRGDSAAYFCASSPTANYGYTFGSGTRLTVV.

As to this clone: The read comes to an end 3 residues before the CDR3 does, leaving the germline J gene to fill in the end. The gene calls are TRBV6-1 and TRBJ2-7; TRBD1 is a possible D gene (5 bases). There are 15 residues in the CDR3. V shed 3 bases and J shed 5 bases, with 17 bases lying between them. The V gene's germline CDR1 is MNHNS and CDR2 SASEGT. The sequenced part of the CDR3 DNA is TGTGCCAGCAGTGACAGCCAGGGATTATTCAACGAG. This sequence encodes CASSDSQGLFNE. In full, the CDR3 is CASSDSQGLFNEQYF.

Details on this clone: The sequence runs out 3 residues before the end of the CDR3; the remainder is reconstructed from the germline J gene. The J gene is TRBJ1-2, the V gene TRBV7-3, with D unresolved. Germline CDR1 and CDR2: SGHTA and FQGTGA. CDR3 length: 15 residues. Incomplete CDR3 DNA: TGTGCCAGCAGCCCCTACTCGGACCTCCGAGCGGAC. Its protein is CASSPYSDLRAD. The entire CDR3 sequence reads CASSPYSDLRADYTF.

To note about this clone: The read ends 3 residues before the CDR3 terminus; that terminus is restored from the germline J gene. The chain joins TRBV7-6 to TRBJ2-2; 10 positions match TRBD1. The V gene's germline CDR1 is SGHVS and CDR2 FNYEAQ. This CDR3 has 15 residues. CDR3 DNA (partial): TGTGCCAGCAGCTCCACCGGGACAGGGGATGAAAAG. It specifies CASSSTGTGDEK. The entire CDR3 is CASSSTGTGDEKLFF.

A word on this clone: The CDR3 end lies 3 residues beyond the end of the read and is filled in from the germline J gene. The chain combines TRBV25-1 with TRBJ2-7; the D gene is possibly TRBD1 (5 bases). This CDR3 contains 14 residues. The germline V gene has CDR1 MGHDK and CDR2 SYGVNS. Trimming stripped 3 bases from V and 3 bases from J, with 12 bases between. CDR3 in amino acids: CASSDWGTLYEQYF. CDR3 bases read: TGTGCCAGCAGTGATTGGGGCACACTCTACGAG.

Comments on this clone: The read terminates 3 residues ahead of where the CDR3 ends, so the germline J gene completes it. The chain is built from TRBV18 and TRBJ2-5, with D hard to call. The CDR3 extends over 13 amino acids. Germline assignment: CDR1 KGHSH and CDR2 LQKENI. V lost 3 bases and J 5 bases, leaving 10 bases between the germline ends. The sequenced CDR3 bases are TGTGCCAGCTCACCCCAGGCGTCTGAGACC. Protein product: CASSPQASET. The whole CDR3 sequence reads CASSPQASETQYF.

Concerning this clone: The sequenced fragment ends 3 residues before the CDR3 boundary, so the rest is inferred from the germline J gene. J is TRBJ1-2 and V is TRBV19; the D gene is possibly TRBD1 (5 bases). The germline CDR1 and CDR2 sequences are LNHDA and SQIVND (reference sequence). CDR3 size: 13 residues. CDR3 DNA (partial): TGTGCCAGTAGCGGGGGTACGCACAATGAC. Its protein product is CASSGGTHND. In full, the CDR3 is CASSGGTHNDYTF.

As regards this clone: The CDR3 end is not reached by the read, which stops 3 residues before it; the germline J gene fills it in. V and J are TRBV20-1 and TRBJ1-2; maybe TRBD1 (6 bases). This CDR3 spans 14 amino acids. The germline gives CDR1 DFQATT, CDR2 SNEGSKA (reference sequence). Trimming left V 6 bases short and J 2 bases short, with 16 bases between. The CDR3 is CSALRGGGNYGYTF. The CDR3 DNA, read in part, is TGCAGTGCCTTAAGGGGGGGAGGGAACTATGGC.

Note on this clone: With the read ending 3 residues before the CDR3 end, the germline J gene is used to fill in that end. The chain employs TRBV12-3 or TRBV12-4 and TRBJ1-6; 7 nucleotides line up with TRBD1. CDR3 size: 15 residues. V dropped 4 bases and J dropped 10; count of bases not matched to a gene: 10. Partial CDR3 DNA: TGTGCCAGCAGTTCCCCCGGGACAGATTTCTCACCC. Its protein product is CASSSPGTDFSP. The entire CDR3 reads CASSSPGTDFSPLHF.

Comments on this clone: The sequence runs out 3 residues before the end of the CDR3; the remainder is reconstructed from the germline J gene. The gene calls are TRBV6-4 and TRBJ2-3; unclear D gene. CDR1 and CDR2 from the germline V gene are MRHNA and SNTAGT. The CDR3 is made up of 13 amino acids. Trimming removed 3 bases at V and 2 bases at J, with 6 bases between. This chain's CDR3 is CASSDQHTDTQYF. CDR3 DNA, as far as it was read: TGTGCCAGCAGTGATCAACACACAGATACG.